This T cell receptor beta chain was observed in a study of blood T cells in healthy people across ages. Points from the study as a whole: CMV status of donors was not determined, possibly confounding expanded clonotype changes. The study found more naive CD4+ cells and higher diversity in long-lived than aged donors. Leaving the PBMCs unsorted stopped any conclusive comparison of naive versus antigen-experienced cells.

On this clonotype: Its antigen is not identified.

The CDR3 covers 16 residues. Germline CDR1 reads MNHEY; CDR2 reads SMNVEV (reference sequence). Trimming shortened V by 6 bases and J by 1 base, and 18 bases separated the two germline ends. Through a sample-barcoded 5' primer and a J-beta primer mix, a second PCR was run for roughly 6 to 12 cycles. Via MiXCR, TCRdb re-called the 5' RACE reads, giving one row per CDR3 protein. The sample includes about 620,000 distinct CDR3 sequences, around a fifth of them seen just once. The sequence was obtained from a man between 65 and 85 years old in good health. This chain links TRBV27 with TRBJ1-1; D remains unclear. Source material: blood. CDR3 sequence: CASRQLLGWENTEAFF. The CDR3 nucleotides read TGTGCCAGCAGACAACTTCTCGGATGGGAGAACACTGAAGCTTTCTTT.